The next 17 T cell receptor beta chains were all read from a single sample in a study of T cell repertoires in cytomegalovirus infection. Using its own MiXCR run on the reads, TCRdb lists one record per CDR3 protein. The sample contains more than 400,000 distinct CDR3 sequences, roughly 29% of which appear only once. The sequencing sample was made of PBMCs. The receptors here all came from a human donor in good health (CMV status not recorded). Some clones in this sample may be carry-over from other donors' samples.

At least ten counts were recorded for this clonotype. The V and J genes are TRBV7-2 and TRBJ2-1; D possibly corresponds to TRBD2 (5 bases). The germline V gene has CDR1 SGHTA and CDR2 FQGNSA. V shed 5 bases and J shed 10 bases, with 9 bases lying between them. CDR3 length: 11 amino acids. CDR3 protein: CASSPGEEQFF. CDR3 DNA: TGTGCCAGCAGCCCTGGGGAGGAGCAGTTCTTC.

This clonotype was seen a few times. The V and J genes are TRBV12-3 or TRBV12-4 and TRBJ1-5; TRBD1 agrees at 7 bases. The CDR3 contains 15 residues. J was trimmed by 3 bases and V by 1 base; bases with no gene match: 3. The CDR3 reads CASSLGDSLNQPQHF. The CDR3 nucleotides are TGTGCCAGCAGTTTAGGGGACAGCCTCAATCAGCCCCAGCATTTT.

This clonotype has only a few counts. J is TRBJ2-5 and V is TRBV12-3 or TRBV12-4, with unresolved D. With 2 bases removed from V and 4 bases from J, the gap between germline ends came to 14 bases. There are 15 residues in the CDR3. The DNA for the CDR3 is TGTGCCAGCAGTTTAAGGCGCCGTAGAGGAGAGACCCAGTACTTC. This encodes CASSLRRRRGETQYF.

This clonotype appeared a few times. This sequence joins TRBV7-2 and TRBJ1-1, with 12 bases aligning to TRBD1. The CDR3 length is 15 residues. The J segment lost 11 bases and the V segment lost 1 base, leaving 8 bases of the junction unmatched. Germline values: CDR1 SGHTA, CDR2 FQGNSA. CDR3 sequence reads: CASSLDGTGGLGAFF. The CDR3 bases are TGTGCCAGCAGCTTAGATGGGACAGGGGGCCTCGGCGCTTTCTTT.

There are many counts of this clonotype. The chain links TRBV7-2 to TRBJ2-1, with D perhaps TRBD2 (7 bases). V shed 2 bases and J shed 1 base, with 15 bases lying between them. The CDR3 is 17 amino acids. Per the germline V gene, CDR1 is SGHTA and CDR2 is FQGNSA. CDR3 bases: TGTGCCAGCAGCTTATTGGGTGGGGGGGCGTCCTACAATGAGCAGTTCTTC. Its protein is CASSLLGGGASYNEQFF.

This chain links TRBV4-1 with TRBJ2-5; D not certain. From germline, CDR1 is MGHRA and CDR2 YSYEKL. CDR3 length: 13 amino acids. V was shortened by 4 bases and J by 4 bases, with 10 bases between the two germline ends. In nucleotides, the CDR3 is TGCGCCAGCAGCCGTGTTATGGGAGAGACCCAGTACTTC. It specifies CASSRVMGETQYF.

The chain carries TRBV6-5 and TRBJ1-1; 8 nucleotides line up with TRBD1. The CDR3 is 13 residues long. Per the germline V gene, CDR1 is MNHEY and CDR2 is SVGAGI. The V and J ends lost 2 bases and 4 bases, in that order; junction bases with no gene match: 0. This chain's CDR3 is CASSYDRGTEAFF. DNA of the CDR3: TGTGCCAGCAGTTACGACAGGGGCACTGAAGCTTTCTTT.

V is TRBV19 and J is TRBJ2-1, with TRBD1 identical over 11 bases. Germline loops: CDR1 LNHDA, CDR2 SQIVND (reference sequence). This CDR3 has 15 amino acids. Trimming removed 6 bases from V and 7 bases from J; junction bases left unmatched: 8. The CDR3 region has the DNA TGTGCCAGTAGCGAAGCCGGGACAGGGGGAAATGAGCAGTTCTTC. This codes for CASSEAGTGGNEQFF.

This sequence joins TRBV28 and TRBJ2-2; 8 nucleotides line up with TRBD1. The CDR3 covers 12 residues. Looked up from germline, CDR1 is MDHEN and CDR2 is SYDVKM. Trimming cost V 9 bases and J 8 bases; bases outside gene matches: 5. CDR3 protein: CASNRGRGELFF. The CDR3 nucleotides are TGTGCCAGTAACAGGGGGAGAGGGGAGCTGTTTTTT.

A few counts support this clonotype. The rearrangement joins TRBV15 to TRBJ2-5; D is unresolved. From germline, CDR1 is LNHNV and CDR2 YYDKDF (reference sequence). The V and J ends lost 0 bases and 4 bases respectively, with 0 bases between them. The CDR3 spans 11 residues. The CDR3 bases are TGTGCCACCAGCAGAGAAGAGACCCAGTACTTC. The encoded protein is CATSREETQYF.

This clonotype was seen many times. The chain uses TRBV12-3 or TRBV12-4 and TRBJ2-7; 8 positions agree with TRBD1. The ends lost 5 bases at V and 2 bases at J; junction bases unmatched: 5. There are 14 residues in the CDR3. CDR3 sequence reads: CASSPRQGPYEQYF. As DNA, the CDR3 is TGTGCCAGCAGTCCGCGACAGGGGCCCTACGAGCAGTACTTC.

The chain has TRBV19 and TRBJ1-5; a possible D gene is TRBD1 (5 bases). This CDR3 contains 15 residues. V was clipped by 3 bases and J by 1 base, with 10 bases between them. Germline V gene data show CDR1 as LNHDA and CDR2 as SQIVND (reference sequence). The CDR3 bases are TGTGCCAGTAGTATCGGGACGGCGAGCAATCAGCCCCAGCATTTT. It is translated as CASSIGTASNQPQHF. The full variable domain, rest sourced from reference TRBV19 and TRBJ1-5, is DGGITQSPKYLFRKEGQNVTLSCEQNLNHDAMYWYRQDPGQGLRLIYYSQIVNDFQKGDIAEGYSVSREKKESFPLTVTSAQKNPTAFYLCASSIGTASNQPQHFGDGTRLSIL.

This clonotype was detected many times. The CDR3 DNA reads TGTGCCAGCAGCTTAGATAGAGCGGGAGACGGCAATGAGCAGTTCTTC. Residues: CASSLDRAGDGNEQFF. The gene calls are TRBV7-2 and TRBJ2-1; 8 bases line up with TRBD2. The junction had 8 bases not matched to a gene; V was cut back by 1 base and J by 6 bases. The CDR3 sequence is 16 residues long. Germline V gene data show CDR1 as SGHTA and CDR2 as FQGNSA.

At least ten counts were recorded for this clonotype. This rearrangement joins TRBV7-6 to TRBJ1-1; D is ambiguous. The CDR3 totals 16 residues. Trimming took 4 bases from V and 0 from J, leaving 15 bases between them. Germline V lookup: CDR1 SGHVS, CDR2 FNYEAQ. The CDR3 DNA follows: TGTGCCAGCAGCTACGACAATCCCGCTATGAACACTGAAGCTTTCTTT. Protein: CASSYDNPAMNTEAFF.

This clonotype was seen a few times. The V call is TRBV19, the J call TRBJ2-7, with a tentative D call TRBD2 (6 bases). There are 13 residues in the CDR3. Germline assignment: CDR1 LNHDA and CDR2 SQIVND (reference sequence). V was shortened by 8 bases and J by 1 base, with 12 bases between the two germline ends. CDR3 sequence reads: CASAPGGSYEQYF. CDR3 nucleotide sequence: TGTGCCAGTGCCCCCGGGGGATCCTACGAGCAGTACTTC.

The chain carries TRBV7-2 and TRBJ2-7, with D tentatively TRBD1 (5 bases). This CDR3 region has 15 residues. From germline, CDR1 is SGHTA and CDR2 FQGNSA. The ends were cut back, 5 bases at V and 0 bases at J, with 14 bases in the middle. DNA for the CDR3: TGTGCCAGCAGCGCCACAGGAACCGTCTCCTACGAGCAGTACTTC. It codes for CASSATGTVSYEQYF.

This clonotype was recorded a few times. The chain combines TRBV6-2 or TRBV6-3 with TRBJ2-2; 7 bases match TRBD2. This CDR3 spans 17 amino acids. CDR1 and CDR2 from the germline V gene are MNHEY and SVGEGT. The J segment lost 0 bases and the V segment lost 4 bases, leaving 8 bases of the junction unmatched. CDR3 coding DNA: TGTGCCAGCAGTTCGGTCCGGGAGGCCGCGAACACCGGGGAGCTGTTTTTT. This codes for CASSSVREAANTGELFF.